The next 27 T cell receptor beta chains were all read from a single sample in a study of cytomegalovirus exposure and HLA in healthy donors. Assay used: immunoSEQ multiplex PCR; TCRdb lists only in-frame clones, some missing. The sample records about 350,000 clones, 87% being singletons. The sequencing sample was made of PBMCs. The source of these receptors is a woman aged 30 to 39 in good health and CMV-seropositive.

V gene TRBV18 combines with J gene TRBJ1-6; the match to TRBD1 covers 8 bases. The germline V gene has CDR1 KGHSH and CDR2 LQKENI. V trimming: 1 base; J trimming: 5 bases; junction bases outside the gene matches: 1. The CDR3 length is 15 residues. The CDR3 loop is CASSPRQGNNSPLHF. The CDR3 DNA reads TGTGCCAGCTCACCACGACAGGGGAATAATTCACCCCTCCACTTT.

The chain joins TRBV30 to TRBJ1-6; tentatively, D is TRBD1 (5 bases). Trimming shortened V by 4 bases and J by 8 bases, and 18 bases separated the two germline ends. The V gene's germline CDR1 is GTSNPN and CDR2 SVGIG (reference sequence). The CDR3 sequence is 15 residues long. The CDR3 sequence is CAWTSRRGSDSPLHF. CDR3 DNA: TGTGCCTGGACCTCTCGACGGGGGTCAGATTCACCCCTCCACTTT.

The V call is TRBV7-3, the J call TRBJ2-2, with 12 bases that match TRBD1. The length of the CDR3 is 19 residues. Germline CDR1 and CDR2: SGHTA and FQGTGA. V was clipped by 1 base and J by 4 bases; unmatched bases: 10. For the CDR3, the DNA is TGTGCCAGCAGCTTAAAAGGGACAGGGGGCCGGTTAGGCACCGGGGAGCTGTTTTTT. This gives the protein CASSLKGTGGRLGTGELFF.

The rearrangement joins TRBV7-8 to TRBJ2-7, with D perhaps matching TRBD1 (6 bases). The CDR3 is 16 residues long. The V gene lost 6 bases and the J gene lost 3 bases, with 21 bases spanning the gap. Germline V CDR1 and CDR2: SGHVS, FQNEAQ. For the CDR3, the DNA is TGTGCCAGCAGTTCCGACAGGCGGATACGTAACTACGAGCAGTACTTC. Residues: CASSSDRRIRNYEQYF.

Here the CDR3 reads CEDRMNTEAFF. The CDR3 DNA reads as TGTGAGGACAGGATGAACACTGAAGCTTTCTTT. This chain uses TRBV6-5 with TRBJ1-1, with 7 bases matching TRBD1. CDR1 and CDR2 (germline): MNHEY, SVGAGI. The CDR3 spans 11 residues.

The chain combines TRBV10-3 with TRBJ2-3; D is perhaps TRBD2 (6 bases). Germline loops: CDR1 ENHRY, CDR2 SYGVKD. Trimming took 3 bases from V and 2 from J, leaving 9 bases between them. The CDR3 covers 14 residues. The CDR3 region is CAISDGGTTDTQYF. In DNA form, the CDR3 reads TGTGCCATCAGTGACGGGGGAACCACAGATACGCAGTATTTT.

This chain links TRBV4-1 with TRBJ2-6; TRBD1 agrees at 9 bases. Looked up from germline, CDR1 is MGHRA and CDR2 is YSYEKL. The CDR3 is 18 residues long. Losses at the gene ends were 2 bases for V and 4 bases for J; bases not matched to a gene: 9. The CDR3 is CASSQFVQGATGANVLTF. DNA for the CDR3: TGCGCCAGCAGCCAATTTGTACAGGGGGCAACAGGGGCCAACGTCCTGACTTTC.

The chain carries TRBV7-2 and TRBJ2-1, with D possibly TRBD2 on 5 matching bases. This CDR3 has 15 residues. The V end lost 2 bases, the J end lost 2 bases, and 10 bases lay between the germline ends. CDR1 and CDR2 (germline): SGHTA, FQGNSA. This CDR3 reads CASSLSQTTYNEQFF. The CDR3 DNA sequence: TGTGCCAGCAGCTTATCGCAGACTACCTACAATGAGCAGTTCTTC.

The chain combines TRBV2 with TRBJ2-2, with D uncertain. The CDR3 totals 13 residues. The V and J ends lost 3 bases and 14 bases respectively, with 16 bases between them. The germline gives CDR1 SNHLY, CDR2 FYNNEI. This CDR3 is CASSDVAAQELFF. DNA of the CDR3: TGTGCCAGCAGTGATGTGGCGGCGCAGGAACTGTTTTTT.

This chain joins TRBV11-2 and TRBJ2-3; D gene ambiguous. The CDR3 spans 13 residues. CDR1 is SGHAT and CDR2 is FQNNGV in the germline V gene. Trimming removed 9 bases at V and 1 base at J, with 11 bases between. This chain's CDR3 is CARTSLGTDTQYF. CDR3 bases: TGTGCCAGGACTTCCCTTGGCACAGATACGCAGTATTTT.

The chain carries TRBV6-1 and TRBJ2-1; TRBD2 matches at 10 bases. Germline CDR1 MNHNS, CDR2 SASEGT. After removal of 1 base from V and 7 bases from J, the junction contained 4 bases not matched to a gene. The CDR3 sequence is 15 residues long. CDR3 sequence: CASSEGPSGRNEQFF. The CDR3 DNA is TGTGCCAGCAGTGAAGGTCCTAGCGGGAGAAATGAGCAGTTCTTC.

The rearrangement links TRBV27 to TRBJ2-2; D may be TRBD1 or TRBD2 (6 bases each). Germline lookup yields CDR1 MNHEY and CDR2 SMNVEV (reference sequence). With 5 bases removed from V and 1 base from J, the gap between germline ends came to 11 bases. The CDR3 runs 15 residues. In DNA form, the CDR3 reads TGTGCCAGCAGTCCTCGGGGGCAGAACACCGGGGAGCTGTTTTTT. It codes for CASSPRGQNTGELFF.

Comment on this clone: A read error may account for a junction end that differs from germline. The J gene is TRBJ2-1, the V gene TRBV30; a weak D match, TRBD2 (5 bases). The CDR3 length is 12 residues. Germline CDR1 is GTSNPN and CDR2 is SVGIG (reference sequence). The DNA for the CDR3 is TGTGCCTGGGGTGTCCTTCGGGGTGAGCAGTTCTTC. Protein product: CAWGVLRGEQFF.

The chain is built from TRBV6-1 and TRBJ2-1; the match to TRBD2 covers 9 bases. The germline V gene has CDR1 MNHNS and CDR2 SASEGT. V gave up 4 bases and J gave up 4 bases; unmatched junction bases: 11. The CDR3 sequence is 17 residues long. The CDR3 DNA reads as TGTGCCAGCAGTGGGGGATTAGCGGGGGCCATATACAATGAGCAGTTCTTC. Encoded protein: CASSGGLAGAIYNEQFF.

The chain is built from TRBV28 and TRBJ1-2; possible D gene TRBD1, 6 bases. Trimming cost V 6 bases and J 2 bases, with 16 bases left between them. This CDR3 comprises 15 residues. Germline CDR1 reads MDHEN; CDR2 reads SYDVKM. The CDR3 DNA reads TGTGCCAGCAGGATATCAGGGGTCGGGAACTATGGCTACACCTTC. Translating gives CASRISGVGNYGYTF.

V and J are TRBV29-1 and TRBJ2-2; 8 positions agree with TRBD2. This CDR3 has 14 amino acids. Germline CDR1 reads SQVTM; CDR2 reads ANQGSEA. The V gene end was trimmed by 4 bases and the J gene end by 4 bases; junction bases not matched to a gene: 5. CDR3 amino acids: CSVASGTSTGELFF. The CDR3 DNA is TGCAGCGTTGCCTCCGGGACTAGCACCGGGGAGCTGTTTTTT.

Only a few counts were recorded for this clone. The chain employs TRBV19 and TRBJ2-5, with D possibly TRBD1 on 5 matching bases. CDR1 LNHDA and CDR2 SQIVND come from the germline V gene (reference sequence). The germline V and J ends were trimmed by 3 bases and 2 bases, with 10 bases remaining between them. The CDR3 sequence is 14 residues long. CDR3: CASSMLDRQETQYF. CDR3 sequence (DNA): TGTGCCAGTAGTATGCTTGACAGACAAGAGACCCAGTACTTC.

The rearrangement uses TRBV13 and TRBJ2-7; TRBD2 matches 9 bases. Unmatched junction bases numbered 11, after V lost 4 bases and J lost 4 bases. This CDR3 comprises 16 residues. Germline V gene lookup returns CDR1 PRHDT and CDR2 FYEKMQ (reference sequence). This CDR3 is CASSSQGLAPTYEQYF. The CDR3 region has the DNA TGTGCCAGCAGCTCCCAGGGACTAGCCCCGACTTACGAGCAGTACTTC.

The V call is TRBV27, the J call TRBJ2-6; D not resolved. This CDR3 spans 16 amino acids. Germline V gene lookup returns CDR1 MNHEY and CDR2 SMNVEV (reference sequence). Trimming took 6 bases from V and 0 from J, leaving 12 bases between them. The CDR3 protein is CASSFARTSGANVLTF. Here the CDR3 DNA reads TGTGCCAGCAGCTTTGCCAGAACCTCTGGGGCCAACGTCCTGACTTTC.

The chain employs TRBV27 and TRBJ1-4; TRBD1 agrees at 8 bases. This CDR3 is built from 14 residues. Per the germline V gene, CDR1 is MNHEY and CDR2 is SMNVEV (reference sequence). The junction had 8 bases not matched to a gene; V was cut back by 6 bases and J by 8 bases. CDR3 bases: TGTGCCAGCAGGAATCAGGGGGCGCAGGAAAAACTGTTTTTT. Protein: CASRNQGAQEKLFF.

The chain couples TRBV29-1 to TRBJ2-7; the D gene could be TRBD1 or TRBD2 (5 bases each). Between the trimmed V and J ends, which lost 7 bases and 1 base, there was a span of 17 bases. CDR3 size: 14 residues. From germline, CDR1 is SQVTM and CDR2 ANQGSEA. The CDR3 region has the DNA TGCAGCGGTGCGAGGGGCCTCGGATCCTACGAGCAGTACTTC. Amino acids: CSGARGLGSYEQYF.

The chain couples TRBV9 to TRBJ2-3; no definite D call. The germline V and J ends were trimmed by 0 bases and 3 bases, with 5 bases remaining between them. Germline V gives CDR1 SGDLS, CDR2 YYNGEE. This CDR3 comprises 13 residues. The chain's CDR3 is CASSVGSTDTQYF. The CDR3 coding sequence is TGTGCCAGCAGCGTAGGGAGTACAGATACGCAGTATTTT. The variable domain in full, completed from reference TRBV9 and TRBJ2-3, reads DSGVTQTPKHLITATGQRVTLRCSPRSGDLSVYWYQQSLDQGLQFLIQYYNGEERAKGNILERFSAQQFPDLHSELNLSSLELGDSALYFCASSVGSTDTQYFGPGTRLTVL.

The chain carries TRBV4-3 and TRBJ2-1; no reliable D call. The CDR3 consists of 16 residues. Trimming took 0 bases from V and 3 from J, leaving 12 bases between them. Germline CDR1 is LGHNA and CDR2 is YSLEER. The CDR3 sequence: CASSQDHQALYNEQFF. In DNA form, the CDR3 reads TGCGCCAGCAGCCAAGATCACCAGGCTCTCTACAATGAGCAGTTCTTC.

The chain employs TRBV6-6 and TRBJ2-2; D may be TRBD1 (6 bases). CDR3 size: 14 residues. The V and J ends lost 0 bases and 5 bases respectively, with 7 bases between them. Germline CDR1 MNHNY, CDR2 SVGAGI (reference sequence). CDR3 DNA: TGTGCCAGCAGTTACTCAGGGGGAACCGGGGAGCTGTTTTTT. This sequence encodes CASSYSGGTGELFF.

CDR3 residues: CSVEGHANTEAFF. The CDR3 nucleotides are TGCAGCGTTGAAGGACACGCGAACACTGAAGCTTTCTTT. V and J are TRBV29-1 and TRBJ1-1; D is unclear. This CDR3 has 13 residues. The germline gives CDR1 SQVTM, CDR2 ANQGSEA. Trimming pared 1 base from V and 1 base from J, leaving 7 bases between.

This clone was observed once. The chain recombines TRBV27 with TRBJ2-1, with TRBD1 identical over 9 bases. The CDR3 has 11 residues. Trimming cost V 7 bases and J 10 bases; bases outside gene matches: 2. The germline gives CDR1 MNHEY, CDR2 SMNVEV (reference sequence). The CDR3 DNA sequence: TGTGCCAGCACCGGACAGGGGGAGCAGTTCTTC. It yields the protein CASTGQGEQFF.

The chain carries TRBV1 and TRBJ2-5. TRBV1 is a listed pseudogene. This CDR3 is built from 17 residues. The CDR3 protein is CTSSPSYCGWARETQYF. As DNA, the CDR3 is TGCACCAGCAGCCCCTCCTATTGCGGCTGGGCCCGAGAGACCCAGTACTTC.